This T cell receptor (beta chain) stems from a study of post-analysis software for immune sequencing data. Study-wide findings and caveats: Patients had higher frequencies than controls of roughly five TRBV segments, including TRBV5-6, TRBV5-1 and TRBV20-1.

Note on this clonotype: Its antigen is still unknown.

Researchers reported that TCR beta cDNA libraries carried unique molecular identifiers. Input amounts of roughly 0.9 to 10 million T cells were used. These gave about 500,000 cDNA molecules, so each molecule approximated one T cell. TCRdb analysed the PCR reads with MiXCR anew, one entry per CDR3 protein. The table records roughly 670,000 distinct CDR3 sequences, roughly three fifths of them present only once. Trimming took 6 bases from V and 1 from J, leaving 10 bases between them. Germline values: CDR1 SNHLY, CDR2 FYNNEI. There are 13 residues in the CDR3. The clonotype originates from a girl between 2 and 10 years old with multiple sclerosis. The sequencing sample was made of blood. This chain uses TRBV2 with TRBJ2-7; maybe TRBD2 (6 bases). CDR3 sequence (DNA): TGTGCCAGCAGAAGAGCGGGTTCCTACGAGCAGTACTTC. Translating gives CASRRAGSYEQYF.